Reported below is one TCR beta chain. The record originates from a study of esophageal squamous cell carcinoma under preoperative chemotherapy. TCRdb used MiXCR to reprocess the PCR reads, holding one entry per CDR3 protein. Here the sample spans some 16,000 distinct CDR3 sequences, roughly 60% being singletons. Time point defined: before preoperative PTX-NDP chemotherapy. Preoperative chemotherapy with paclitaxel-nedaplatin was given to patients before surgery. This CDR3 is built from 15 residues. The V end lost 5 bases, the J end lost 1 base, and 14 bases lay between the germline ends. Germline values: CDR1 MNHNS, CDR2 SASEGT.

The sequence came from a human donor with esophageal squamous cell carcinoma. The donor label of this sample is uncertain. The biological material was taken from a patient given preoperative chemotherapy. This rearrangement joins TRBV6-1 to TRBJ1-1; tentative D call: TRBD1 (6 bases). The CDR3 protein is CASSTAPTGNTEAFF. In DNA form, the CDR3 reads TGTGCCAGCAGTACAGCTCCGACAGGGAACACTGAAGCTTTCTTT.